A selection of T cell receptor beta chains follows, all from one sample in a study of graft-versus-host responses after intestinal transplantation. Measured with immunoSEQ multiplex PCR; TCRdb has only the in-frame clones, and not every one. Among about 97,000 clones listed, roughly 90% were seen once. The source was PBMCs, collected approximately 420 days after intestinal transplant. These TCRs come from a human patient who received an intestinal transplant, so some T cells may come from the graft donor. Both conserved end residues are part of each CDR3. Fields, in order: V gene, D gene, J gene, clone size, CDR3 DNA, CDR3 protein. The D gene is left open where the match is weak. Expanded clones are given a class, and other clones once, few, many or no size at all.

TRBV2	NA	TRBJ1-1	NA	TGTGCCAGCCCTGGGGACACTGAAGCTTTCTTT	CASPGDTEAFF
TRBV4-1	TRBD1	TRBJ2-7	NA	TGCGCCAGCAGCCATGGGCAGGGGGCCTACGAGCAGTACTTC	CASSHGQGAYEQYF
TRBV7-6	NA	TRBJ2-7	NA	TGTGCCAGCAGCGGCGGCCGCTCCTACGAGCAGTACTTC	CASSGGRSYEQYF
TRBV5-1	TRBD1	TRBJ2-3	NA	TGCGCCAGCAGCTTGGGCCAGGCAGGGGGTCGTAACACAGATACGCAGTATTTT	CASSLGQAGGRNTDTQYF
TRBV7-9	NA	TRBJ2-7	NA	TGTGCCAGCAGCTCCCCGACCCGGGGGGAGCAGTACTTC	CASSSPTRGEQYF
TRBV19	NA	TRBJ2-2	once	TGTGCCAGTAGTCCCGACGGGGAGCTGTTTTTT	CASSPDGELFF
TRBV6-6	NA	TRBJ2-7	NA	TGTGCCAGCAGTTACACCCGCTCCTACGAGCAGTACTTC	CASSYTRSYEQYF
TRBV2	NA	TRBJ2-1	NA	TGTGCCAGCACGGGTTCCAATGAGCAGTTCTTC	CASTGSNEQFF
TRBV9	NA	TRBJ1-2	NA	TGTGCCAGCAGCGTAGGGTCGACGGAACTGTACTATGGCTACACCTTC	CASSVGSTELYYGYTF
TRBV27	NA	TRBJ2-2	NA	TGTGCCAGCAGTTTATCAGGAACCGGGGAGCTGTTTTTT	CASSLSGTGELFF
TRBV5-4	NA	TRBJ1-1	NA	TGTGCCAGCAGCTTGGGTGTCATGAACACTGAAGCTTTCTTT	CASSLGVMNTEAFF
TRBV6-6	NA	TRBJ1-2	NA	TGTGCCAGCAGCCCAGACGGACCCTATGGCTACACCTTC	CASSPDGPYGYTF
TRBV7-9	NA	TRBJ1-1	NA	TGTGCCAGCAGCTTAGCGAGTGGGGTGGGTGAAGCTTTCTTT	CASSLASGVGEAFF
TRBV27	TRBD1	TRBJ2-7	NA	TGTGCCAGCAGTCCCCGGACAGGGGTGTCCTACGAGCAGTACTTC	CASSPRTGVSYEQYF
TRBV7-8	NA	TRBJ2-7	NA	TGTGCCAGCAGCTCTTCAAGGTACCTTTCCTACGAGCAGTACTTC	CASSSSRYLSYEQYF
TRBV10-2	NA	TRBJ1-4	NA	TGCGCCAGCAGTGATCCCAGGGGAGAGGAAAAACTGTTTTTT	CASSDPRGEEKLFF
TRBV6-5	TRBD1	TRBJ1-3	few	TGTGCCAGCAGGGACAGGGGATCTGGAAACACCATATATTTT	CASRDRGSGNTIYF
TRBV9	TRBD1	TRBJ2-1	NA	TGTGCCAGCAGCACTAACCCCGGGACAGGCTCCTACAATGAGCAGTTCTTC	CASSTNPGTGSYNEQFF
TRBV5-4	NA	TRBJ1-4	NA	TGTGCCAGCAGCTCCGGTAGTTCCATCGCTAATGAAAAACTGTTTTTT	CASSSGSSIANEKLFF
TRBV5-1	NA	TRBJ1-4	NA	TGCGCCAGCACGGGGGGCGGGCGTGAAAAACTGTTTTTT	CASTGGGREKLFF
TRBV6-1	NA	TRBJ1-1	NA	TGTGCCAGAATTACGACGGAGTCACCTGAAGCTTTCTTT	CARITTESPEAFF
TRBV13	TRBD1	TRBJ1-6	NA	TGTGCCAGCAGCTTGTCGGACAGGGGGCGCGTAGGGCGGAATTCACCCCTCCACTTT	CASSLSDRGRVGRNSPLHF
TRBV11-2	NA	TRBJ1-1	NA	TGTGCCAGCAGCTTAGAAGGATGGAACACTGAAGCTTTCTTT	CASSLEGWNTEAFF
TRBV5-5	NA	TRBJ2-7	once	TGTGCCAGCAGCTTGTCGGACGGAGCCTACGAGCAGTACTTC	CASSLSDGAYEQYF
TRBV10-3	TRBD1	TRBJ1-2	NA	TGTGCCACCCCGGGACAGGGTAACTATGGCCACACCTTC	CATPGQGNYGHTF
TRBV7-6	NA	TRBJ1-1	NA	TGTGCCAGCAGCTTGTGGCAGGGCGGTGAAGCTTTCTTT	CASSLWQGGEAFF
TRBV19	NA	TRBJ1-1	NA	TGTGCCAGTAGTACGTTCCCGGCGAACACTGAAGCTTTCTTT	CASSTFPANTEAFF
TRBV5-1	NA	TRBJ1-2	NA	TGCGCCAGCAGCCCGAACTCCGGGACGAGGGGCTACACCTTC	CASSPNSGTRGYTF
TRBV25-1	NA	TRBJ2-6	NA	TGTGCCAGCACGCCCAACAACCCCAACGTCCTGACTTTC	CASTPNNPNVLTF
TRBV5-1	NA	TRBJ2-7	NA	TGCGCCAGCAGCTTAGGGAGCACCTACGAGCAGTACTTC	CASSLGSTYEQYF
TRBV19	TRBD1	TRBJ1-1	NA	TGTGCCAGTATCCCATTCAGGGGGCGCGTGAACACTGAAGCTTTCTTT	CASIPFRGRVNTEAFF
TRBV18	NA	TRBJ1-2	NA	TGTGCCAGCTCACCCCTATCGGGTCCGGGGTCCGTTGGCTACACCTTC	CASSPLSGPGSVGYTF
TRBV5-6	NA	TRBJ2-7	NA	TGTGCCAGCCGCGGGACCGCGAGCTCCTACGAGCAGTACTTC	CASRGTASSYEQYF
TRBV6-5	NA	TRBJ2-3	NA	TGTGCCAGCAGTTACGTGTCTCGGCCAGATACGCAGTATTTT	CASSYVSRPDTQYF
TRBV11-2	NA	TRBJ2-3	NA	TGTGCCAGCAGTCGGGGACAACTCACAGATACGCAGTATTTT	CASSRGQLTDTQYF
TRBV29-1	TRBD2	TRBJ2-5	NA	TGCAGCACCATAGGACTAGCGGGGGCAGAGACCCAGTACTTC	CSTIGLAGAETQYF
TRBV5-1	TRBD1	TRBJ2-7	NA	TGCGCCAGCAGCCTACCCGGGACAGCGTCGAGGGAGCAGTACTTC	CASSLPGTASREQYF
TRBV5-1	NA	TRBJ2-7	NA	TGCGCCAGCAGGGAAAACTACGAGCAGTACTTC	CASRENYEQYF
TRBV25-1	NA	TRBJ2-7	NA	TGTGCCAGCAGTGATCGTTACGAGCAGTACTTC	CASSDRYEQYF
TRBV5-5	NA	TRBJ1-2	once	TGTGCCAGCAGGCCCAGGGTAGGGGACTATGGCTACACCTTC	CASRPRVGDYGYTF
TRBV11-2	NA	TRBJ2-1	NA	TGTGCCAGCAGCCTCGGGGCGGAGCAGTTCTTC	CASSLGAEQFF
TRBV4-1	NA	TRBJ1-5	NA	TGCGCCAGCAGCCAAGATGGAGGGATTTATAGCAATCAGCCCCAGCATTTT	CASSQDGGIYSNQPQHF